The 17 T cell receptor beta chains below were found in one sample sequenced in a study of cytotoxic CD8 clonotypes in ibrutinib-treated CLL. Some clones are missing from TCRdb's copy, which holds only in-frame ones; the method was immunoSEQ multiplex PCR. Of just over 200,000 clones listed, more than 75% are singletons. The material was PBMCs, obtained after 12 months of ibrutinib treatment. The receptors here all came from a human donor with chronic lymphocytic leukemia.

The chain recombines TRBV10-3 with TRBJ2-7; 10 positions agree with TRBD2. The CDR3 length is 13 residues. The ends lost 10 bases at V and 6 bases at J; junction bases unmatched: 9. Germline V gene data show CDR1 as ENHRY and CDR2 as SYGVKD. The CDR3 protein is CATLAGAAGEQYF. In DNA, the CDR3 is TGTGCCACGCTAGCGGGAGCTGCCGGCGAGCAGTACTTC.

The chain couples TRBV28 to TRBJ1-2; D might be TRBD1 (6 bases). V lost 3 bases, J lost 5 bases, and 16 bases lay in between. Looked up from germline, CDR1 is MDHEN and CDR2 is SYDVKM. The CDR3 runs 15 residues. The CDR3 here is CASSLGDQGSYGYTF. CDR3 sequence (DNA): TGTGCCAGCAGTTTGGGGGACCAGGGGAGTTATGGCTACACCTTC.

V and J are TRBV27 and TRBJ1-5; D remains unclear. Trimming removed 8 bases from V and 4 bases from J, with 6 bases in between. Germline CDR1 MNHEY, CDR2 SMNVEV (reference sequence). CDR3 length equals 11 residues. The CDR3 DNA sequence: TGTGCCAGCGGCCTGAATCAGCCCCAGCATTTT. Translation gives CASGLNQPQHF.

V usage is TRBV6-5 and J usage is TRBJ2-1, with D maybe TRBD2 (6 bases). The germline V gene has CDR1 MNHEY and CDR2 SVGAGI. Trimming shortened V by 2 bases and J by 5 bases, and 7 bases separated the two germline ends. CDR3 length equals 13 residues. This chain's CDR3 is CASSYIADNEQFF. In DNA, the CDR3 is TGTGCCAGCAGTTACATAGCGGACAATGAGCAGTTCTTC.

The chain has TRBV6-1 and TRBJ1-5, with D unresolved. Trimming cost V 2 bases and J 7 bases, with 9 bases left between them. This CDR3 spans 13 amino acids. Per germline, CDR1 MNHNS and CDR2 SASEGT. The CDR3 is CASSELGLQPQHF. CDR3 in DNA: TGTGCCAGCAGTGAATTAGGGTTACAGCCCCAGCATTTT.

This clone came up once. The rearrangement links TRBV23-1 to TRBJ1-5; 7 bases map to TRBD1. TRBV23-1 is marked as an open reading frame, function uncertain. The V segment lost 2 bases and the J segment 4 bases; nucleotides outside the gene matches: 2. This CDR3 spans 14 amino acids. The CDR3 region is CASSQGTANQPQHF. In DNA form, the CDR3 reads TGCGCCAGCAGTCAAGGGACAGCGAATCAGCCCCAGCATTTT.

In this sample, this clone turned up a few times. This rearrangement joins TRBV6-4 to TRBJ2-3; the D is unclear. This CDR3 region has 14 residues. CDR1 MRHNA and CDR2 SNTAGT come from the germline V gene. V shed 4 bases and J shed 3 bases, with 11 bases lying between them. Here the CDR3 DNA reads TGTGCCAGCAGTGCGGGTGAAACTACAGATACGCAGTATTTT. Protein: CASSAGETTDTQYF.

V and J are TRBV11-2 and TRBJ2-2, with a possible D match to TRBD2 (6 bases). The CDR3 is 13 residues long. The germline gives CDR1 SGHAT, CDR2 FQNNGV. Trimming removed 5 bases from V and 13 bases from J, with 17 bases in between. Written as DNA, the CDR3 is TGTGCCAGCAGCCCAGGACTATCGAGTTGGCTGTTTTTT. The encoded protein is CASSPGLSSWLFF.

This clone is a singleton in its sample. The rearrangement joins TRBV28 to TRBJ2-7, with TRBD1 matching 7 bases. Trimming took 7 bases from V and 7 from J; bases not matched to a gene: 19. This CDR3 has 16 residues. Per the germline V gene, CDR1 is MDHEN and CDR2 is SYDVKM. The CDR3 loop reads CASTGQTGTALGEQYF. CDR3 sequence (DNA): TGTGCCAGCACCGGACAGACCGGGACAGCCTTGGGAGAGCAGTACTTC.

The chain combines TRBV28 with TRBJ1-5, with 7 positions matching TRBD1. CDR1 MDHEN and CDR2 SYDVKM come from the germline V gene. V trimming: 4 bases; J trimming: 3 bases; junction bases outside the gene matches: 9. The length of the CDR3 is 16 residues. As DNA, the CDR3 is TGTGCCAGCAGTTCGCGGACAGGAGCCCTCAATCAGCCCCAGCATTTT. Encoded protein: CASSSRTGALNQPQHF. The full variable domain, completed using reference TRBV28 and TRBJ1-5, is DVKVTQSSRYLVKRTGEKVFLECVQDMDHENMFWYRQDPGLGLRLIYFSYDVKMKEKGDIPEGYSVSREKKERFSLILESASTNQTSMYLCASSSRTGALNQPQHFGDGTRLSIL.

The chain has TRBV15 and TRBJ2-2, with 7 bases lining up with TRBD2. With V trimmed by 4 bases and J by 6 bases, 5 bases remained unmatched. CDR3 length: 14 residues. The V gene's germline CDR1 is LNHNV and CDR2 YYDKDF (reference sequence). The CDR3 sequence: CATSNRGVPGELFF. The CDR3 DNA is TGTGCCACCAGCAATCGGGGGGTGCCCGGGGAGCTGTTTTTT.

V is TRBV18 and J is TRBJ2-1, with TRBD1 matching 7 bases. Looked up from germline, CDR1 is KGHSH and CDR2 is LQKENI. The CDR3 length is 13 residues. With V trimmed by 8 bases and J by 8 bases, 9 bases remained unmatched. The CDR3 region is CASLRGRRDEQFF. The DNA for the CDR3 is TGTGCCAGCCTAAGGGGGCGGCGGGATGAGCAGTTCTTC.

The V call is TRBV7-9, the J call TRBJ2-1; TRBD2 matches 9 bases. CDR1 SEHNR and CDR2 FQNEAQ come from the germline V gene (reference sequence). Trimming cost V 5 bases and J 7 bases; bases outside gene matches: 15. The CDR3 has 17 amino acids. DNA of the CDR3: TGTGCCAGCAGCCCGCACCCAAGGGCGGGGGGGTTAAATGAGCAGTTCTTC. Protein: CASSPHPRAGGLNEQFF.

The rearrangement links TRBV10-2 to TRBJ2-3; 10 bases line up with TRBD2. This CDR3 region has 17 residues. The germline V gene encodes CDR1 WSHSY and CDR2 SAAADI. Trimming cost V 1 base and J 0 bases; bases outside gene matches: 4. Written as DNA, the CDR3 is TGCGCCAGCAGTGAGTGGACTAGCGGAGGGAGCACAGATACGCAGTATTTT. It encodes CASSEWTSGGSTDTQYF.

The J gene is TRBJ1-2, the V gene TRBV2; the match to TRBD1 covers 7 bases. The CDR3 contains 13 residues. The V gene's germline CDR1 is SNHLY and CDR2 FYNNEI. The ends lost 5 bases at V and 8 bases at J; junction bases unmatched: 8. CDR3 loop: CASSPDRERGYTF. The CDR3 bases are TGTGCCAGCAGTCCCGACAGGGAACGAGGCTACACCTTC.

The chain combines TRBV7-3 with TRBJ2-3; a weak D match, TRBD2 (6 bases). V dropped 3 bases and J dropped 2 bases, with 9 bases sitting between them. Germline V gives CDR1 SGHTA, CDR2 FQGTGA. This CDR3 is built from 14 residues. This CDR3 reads CASSFGGNTDTQYF. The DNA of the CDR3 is TGTGCCAGCAGCTTCGGAGGGAACACAGATACGCAGTATTTT.

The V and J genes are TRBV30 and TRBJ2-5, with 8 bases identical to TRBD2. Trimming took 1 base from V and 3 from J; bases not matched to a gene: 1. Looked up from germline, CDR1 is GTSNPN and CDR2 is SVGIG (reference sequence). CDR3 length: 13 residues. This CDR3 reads CAWSGSGKETQYF. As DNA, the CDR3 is TGTGCCTGGAGTGGTAGCGGGAAAGAGACCCAGTACTTC.